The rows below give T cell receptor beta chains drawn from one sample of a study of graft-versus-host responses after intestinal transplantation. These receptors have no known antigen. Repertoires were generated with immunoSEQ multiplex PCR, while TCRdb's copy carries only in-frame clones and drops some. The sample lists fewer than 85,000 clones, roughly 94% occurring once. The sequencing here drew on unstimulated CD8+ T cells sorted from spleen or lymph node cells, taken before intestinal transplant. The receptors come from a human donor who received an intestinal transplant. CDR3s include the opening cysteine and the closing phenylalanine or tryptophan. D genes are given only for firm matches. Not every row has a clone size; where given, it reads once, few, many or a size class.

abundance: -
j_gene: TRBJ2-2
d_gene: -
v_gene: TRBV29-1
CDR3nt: TGCAGCGCAGGGGACTCGTTGACCGGGGAGCTGTTTTTT
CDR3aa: CSAGDSLTGELFF

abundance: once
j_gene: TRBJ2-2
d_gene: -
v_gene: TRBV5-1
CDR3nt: TGCGCCAGCAGCTTGGCATTCCCAACCGGGGAGCTGTTTTTT
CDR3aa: CASSLAFPTGELFF

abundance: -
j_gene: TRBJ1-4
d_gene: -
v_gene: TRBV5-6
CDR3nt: TGTGCCAGCAGCTTCGCAGGGGAGTGGACTAATGAAAAACTGTTTTTT
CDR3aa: CASSFAGEWTNEKLFF

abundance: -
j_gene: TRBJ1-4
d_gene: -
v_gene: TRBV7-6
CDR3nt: TGTGCCAGCAGCCCCGGTGGCCGGGGTGAAAAACTGTTTTTT
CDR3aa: CASSPGGRGEKLFF

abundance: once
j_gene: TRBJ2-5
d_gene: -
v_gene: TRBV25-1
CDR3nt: TGTGCCAGCAGTGACAGGGCACCCTTTCAAGAGACCCAGTACTTC
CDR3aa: CASSDRAPFQETQYF

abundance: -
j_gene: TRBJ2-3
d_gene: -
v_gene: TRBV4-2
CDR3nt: TGTGCCAGCAGCCAAGAAGATACGCAGTATTTT
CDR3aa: CASSQEDTQYF

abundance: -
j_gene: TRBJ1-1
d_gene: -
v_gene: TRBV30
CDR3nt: TGTGCCTGGAGTCTCGGGGGGAGCACTGAAGCTTTCTTT
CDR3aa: CAWSLGGSTEAFF

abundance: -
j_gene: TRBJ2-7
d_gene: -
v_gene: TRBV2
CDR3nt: TGTGCCAGCAGTGAGAGACGGGGCGAGCAGTACTTC
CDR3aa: CASSERRGEQYF

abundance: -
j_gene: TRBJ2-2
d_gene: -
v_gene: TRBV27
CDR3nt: TGTGCCAGCCAAGAATCAGAAGCCGGGGAGCTGTTTTTT
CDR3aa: CASQESEAGELFF

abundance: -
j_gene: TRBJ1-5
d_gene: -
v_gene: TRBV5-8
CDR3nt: TGTGCCAGCAGCTTGTGGGAAAACAATCAGCCCCAGCATTTT
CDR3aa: CASSLWENNQPQHF

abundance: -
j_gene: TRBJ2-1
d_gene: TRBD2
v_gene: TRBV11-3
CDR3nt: TGTGCCAGCAGCTCCCCTCCGGGAGCTAGCGGGAGAGTTGAGGACAATGAGCAGTTCTTC
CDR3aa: CASSSPPGASGRVEDNEQFF

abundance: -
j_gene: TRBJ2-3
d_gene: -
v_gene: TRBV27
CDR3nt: TGTGCCAGCAGTTTATGGGGCAGGGGAGATAGCACAGATACGCAGTATTTT
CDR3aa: CASSLWGRGDSTDTQYF

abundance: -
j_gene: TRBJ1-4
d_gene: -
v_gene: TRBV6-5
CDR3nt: TGTGCCAGCAGACCCGACGGGGAAAAACTGTTTTTT
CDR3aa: CASRPDGEKLFF

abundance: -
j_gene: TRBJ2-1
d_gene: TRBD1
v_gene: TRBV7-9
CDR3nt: TGTGCCAGCAGCCCTGGGACAGGGGGAGGCTACAATGAGCAGTTCTTC
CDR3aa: CASSPGTGGGYNEQFF

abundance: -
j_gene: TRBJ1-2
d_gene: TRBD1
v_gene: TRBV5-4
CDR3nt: TGTGCCAGCAGCTTGCCAAGCGGGACAGGTGATGGCTACACCTTC
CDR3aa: CASSLPSGTGDGYTF

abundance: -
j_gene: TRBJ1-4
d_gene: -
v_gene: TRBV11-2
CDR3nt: TGTGCCAGCAGCGTAACGGGTGAAAAACTGTTTTTT
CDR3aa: CASSVTGEKLFF